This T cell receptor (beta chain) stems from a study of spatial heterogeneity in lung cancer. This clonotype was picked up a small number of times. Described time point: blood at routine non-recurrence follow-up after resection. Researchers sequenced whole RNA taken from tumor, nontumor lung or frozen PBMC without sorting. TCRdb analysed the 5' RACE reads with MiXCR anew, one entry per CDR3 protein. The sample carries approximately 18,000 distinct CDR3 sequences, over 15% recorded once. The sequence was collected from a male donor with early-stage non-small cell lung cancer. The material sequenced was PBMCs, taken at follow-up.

The CDR3 nucleotides read TGCGCCAGCAGCCAAGACAGCGTAGGATCCTGGCTCTATGGCTACACCTTC. Its translation is CASSQDSVGSWLYGYTF. V usage is TRBV4-3 and J usage is TRBJ1-2; D not resolved. Germline V gives CDR1 LGHNA, CDR2 YSLEER. V gave up 0 bases and J gave up 4 bases, with 18 bases separating them. This CDR3 comprises 17 residues.